This T cell receptor beta chain emerged from a study of cytomegalovirus exposure and HLA in healthy donors. About the study: A previous analysis identified around 120 million unique TCR beta sequences derived from about 180 million T cells.

The CDR3 covers 12 residues. The PCR contained 60 Vbeta and 13 Jbeta primers. Assay: immunoSEQ multiplex PCR; the TCRdb copy retains only in-frame clones and omits some. Counted here are some 110,000 clones, roughly 82% occurring once; the ten biggest clones make up 13%. This clone was detected only once. Its antigen is unknown. Study observations and caveats: Being indistinguishable, some V segments were excluded, TRBV6-2 and TRBV6-3 among them.

This receptor was obtained from a woman between 55 and 75 years old in good health and CMV-seropositive. The sample was PBMCs. This chain uses TRBV21-1 with TRBJ2-5; the table names TRBD2, a call not compared with the DNA. The J call may be mistaken, given a closer DNA end match to TRBJ2-7. TRBV21-1 is reported as a pseudogene. The CDR3, as DNA: TGTGCCAGCAGACTACCTGGGTACGAGCAGTACTTC. Amino acid sequence: CASRLPGYEQYF.